What follows are 21 T cell receptor beta chains derived from one specimen sequenced in a study of blood T cells in healthy people across ages. Combining a sample-barcoded 5' primer with a J-beta primer mix, a second PCR ran for 7 to 11 cycles. TCRdb used MiXCR to reprocess the 5' RACE reads, holding one entry per CDR3 protein. The sample gives approximately 800,000 distinct CDR3 sequences, more than 20% of which show up once; more than 3% is in the top ten. This sample was also put to use in a study of T cells of mothers and their children.

Material: blood. These receptors were collected from a boy between 10 and 17 years old in good health.

V gene TRBV6-1 combines with J gene TRBJ2-3, with TRBD1 matching over 9 bases. Trimming cost V 0 bases and J 1 base; bases outside gene matches: 2. Per germline, CDR1 MNHNS and CDR2 SASEGT. The CDR3 runs to 16 residues. Here the CDR3 DNA reads TGTGCCAGCAGTGAAGCGACAGGGGGTGGCACAGATACGCAGTATTTT. Translated, it gives CASSEATGGGTDTQYF.

Comment on this clonotype: The germline gene is not matched at one end of the junction; a read error may be the cause. The J gene is TRBJ1-1, the V gene TRBV3-1; D is uncertain. In germline, CDR1 is LGHDT, CDR2 YNNKEL (reference sequence). The CDR3 covers 14 residues. The CDR3 loop reads CAGSQELENTEAFF. CDR3 nucleotide sequence: TGTGCCGGCAGCCAAGAATTGGAGAACACTGAAGCTTTCTTT.

This clonotype showed up just a few times. The chain combines TRBV28 with TRBJ2-7, with TRBD1 identical over 7 bases. This CDR3 region has 13 residues. The junction had 6 bases not matched to a gene; V was cut back by 10 bases and J by 0 bases. CDR1 is MDHEN and CDR2 is SYDVKM in the germline V gene. The CDR3 bases are TGTGCCACTCAGGACAGGAGCTCCTACGAGCAGTACTTC. As protein: CATQDRSSYEQYF.

The J gene is TRBJ2-3, the V gene TRBV20-1; D remains unclear. The V gene lost 4 bases and the J gene lost 9 bases, with 8 bases spanning the gap. Germline loops: CDR1 DFQATT, CDR2 SNEGSKA (reference sequence). This CDR3 has 10 amino acids. The CDR3 bases are TGCAGTGCTAATGATAGGACGCAGTATTTT. Its translation: CSANDRTQYF.

Comment on this clonotype: At one end, the junction sequence differs from germline, possibly due to a read error. The chain uses TRBV4-1 and TRBJ2-1; maybe TRBD1 (5 bases). CDR3 length: 13 residues. Germline values: CDR1 MGHRA, CDR2 YSYEKL. The CDR3 sequence is CAGRPTGNNEQFF. CDR3 DNA sequence: TGCGCCGGCAGGCCCACAGGTAACAATGAGCAGTTCTTC.

This clonotype was picked up a small number of times. The chain combines TRBV29-1 with TRBJ2-1, with 12 bases aligning to TRBD2. Germline trimming cut 7 bases from V and 3 bases from J; bases unmatched to any gene: 10. The CDR3 length is 16 residues. Germline loops: CDR1 SQVTM, CDR2 ANQGSEA. CDR3 coding DNA: TGCAGCGCCGAGGGCCGACTAGCGGGGGACTACAATGAGCAGTTCTTC. Protein product: CSAEGRLAGDYNEQFF.

This clonotype has more than one count but fewer than ten. The chain combines TRBV20-1 with TRBJ1-4; D not certain. V lost 1 base to trimming and J lost 3 bases, with 9 bases between them. This CDR3 is 14 amino acids long. In germline, CDR1 is DFQATT, CDR2 SNEGSKA (reference sequence). As DNA, the CDR3 is TGCAGTGCTAGAGCCTGGGAAGCTAATGAAAAACTGTTTTTT. This translates into CSARAWEANEKLFF.

This clonotype was found a few times. The V and J genes are TRBV10-3 and TRBJ2-7, with 10 positions matching TRBD2. J lost 3 bases, V lost 1 base, and 3 bases had no gene match. The germline V gene encodes CDR1 ENHRY and CDR2 SYGVKD. The CDR3 extends over 15 amino acids. CDR3 sequence: CAISEFPSGSYEQYF. CDR3 DNA sequence: TGTGCCATCAGTGAGTTCCCTAGCGGGAGCTACGAGCAGTACTTC.

The rearrangement joins TRBV30 to TRBJ1-1, with no clear D. V gave up 4 bases and J gave up 3 bases, with 12 bases separating them. The CDR3 is made up of 13 amino acids. Germline loops: CDR1 GTSNPN, CDR2 SVGIG (reference sequence). The DNA for the CDR3 is TGTGCCTGGACTGAGCAAGGGTACACTGAAGCTTTCTTT. Its protein is CAWTEQGYTEAFF.

The rearrangement uses TRBV6-2 or TRBV6-3 and TRBJ1-2, with 7 nucleotides matching TRBD1. The CDR3 runs 15 residues. The germline CDR1 and CDR2 sequences are MNHEY and SVGEGT. Trimming took 2 bases from V and 3 from J; bases not matched to a gene: 6. CDR3 in DNA: TGTGCCAGCAGTTACCCTGACAGGGAGGACTATGGCTACACCTTC. Its protein product is CASSYPDREDYGYTF.

This clonotype was seen a handful of times. This chain links TRBV28 with TRBJ1-2; TRBD1 agrees at 7 bases. Germline-derived CDR1 and CDR2 are MDHEN and SYDVKM. V trimming: 11 bases; J trimming: 2 bases; junction bases outside the gene matches: 8. The CDR3 spans 13 residues. The CDR3 DNA sequence: TGTGCCGGGCGGAGGACAGGAAACTATGGCTACACCTTC. It yields the protein CAGRRTGNYGYTF.

The rearrangement uses TRBV28 and TRBJ2-3; either TRBD1 or TRBD2 may fit D (7 bases each). V lost 5 bases, J lost 1 base, and 16 bases lay in between. Germline V gives CDR1 MDHEN, CDR2 SYDVKM. The CDR3 is 16 amino acids. CDR3 DNA: TGTGCCAGCAGTACCAACCCAGGGGGGGGCACAGATACGCAGTATTTT. This encodes CASSTNPGGGTDTQYF.

There are a few counts of this clonotype. The chain joins TRBV19 to TRBJ1-5, with D possibly being TRBD1 (5 bases). Germline CDR1 reads LNHDA; CDR2 reads SQIVND (reference sequence). CDR3 size: 13 residues. Between the trimmed V and J ends, which lost 6 bases and 6 bases, there was a span of 12 bases. The CDR3 is CASSWGVGQPQHF. CDR3 DNA: TGTGCCAGTAGCTGGGGGGTCGGTCAGCCCCAGCATTTT.

In this sample, this clonotype turned up a few times. The chain employs TRBV7-2 and TRBJ2-3, with 7 bases lining up with TRBD2. Germline CDR1 reads SGHTA; CDR2 reads FQGNSA. This CDR3 comprises 15 residues. V shed 1 base, J shed 4 bases, and the junction held 5 bases outside the gene matches. The CDR3 spells CASSLVSGGPDTQYF. DNA of the CDR3: TGTGCCAGCAGCTTAGTCTCGGGAGGTCCAGATACGCAGTATTTT.

V and J are TRBV6-2 or TRBV6-3 and TRBJ2-4; 7 bases fit TRBD2. The CDR3 extends over 14 amino acids. Germline V CDR1 and CDR2: MNHEY, SVGEGT. Trimming took 6 bases from V and 7 from J; bases not matched to a gene: 9. The CDR3 spells CASRRLAVDNIQYF. The CDR3 bases are TGTGCCAGCAGGAGACTAGCAGTAGATAACATTCAGTACTTC.

This clonotype appeared many times. This sequence joins TRBV18 and TRBJ2-4; D unresolved. V dropped 3 bases and J dropped 0 bases, with 3 bases sitting between them. CDR3 length: 13 residues. Germline V gene lookup returns CDR1 KGHSH and CDR2 LQKENI. The chain's CDR3 is CASSPLAKNIQYF. Written as DNA, the CDR3 is TGTGCCAGCTCACCTCTAGCCAAAAACATTCAGTACTTC.

V usage is TRBV20-1 and J usage is TRBJ2-7, with D hard to call. Trimming removed 6 bases at V and 0 bases at J, with 12 bases between. The CDR3 runs 13 residues. CDR1 DFQATT and CDR2 SNEGSKA come from the germline V gene (reference sequence). CDR3 in amino acids: CSASKELSYEQYF. The CDR3 nucleotides are TGCAGTGCCTCAAAGGAGCTCTCCTACGAGCAGTACTTC.

The chain has TRBV28 and TRBJ1-2, with unresolved D. The CDR3 length is 14 residues. Trimming removed 5 bases from V and 4 bases from J, with 14 bases in between. Germline V CDR1 and CDR2: MDHEN, SYDVKM. The CDR3 sequence is CASSTNTVGYGYTF. In DNA form, the CDR3 reads TGTGCCAGCAGTACAAACACAGTGGGCTATGGCTACACCTTC.

This sequence joins TRBV20-1 and TRBJ2-5, with TRBD2 identical over 7 bases. Germline V CDR1 and CDR2: DFQATT, SNEGSKA (reference sequence). The V segment lost 0 bases and the J segment 5 bases; nucleotides outside the gene matches: 12. This CDR3 region has 16 residues. The CDR3 DNA sequence: TGCAGTGCTAGAGATCCCCTAGCGGTTTCGTGGGAGACCCAGTACTTC. Amino acids: CSARDPLAVSWETQYF.

The rearrangement links TRBV6-6 to TRBJ2-1, with 12 bases that match TRBD2. With 7 bases clipped from V and 8 bases from J, the junction kept 9 bases outside the gene matches. The germline V gene encodes CDR1 MNHNY and CDR2 SVGAGI (reference sequence). This CDR3 contains 15 residues. This chain's CDR3 is CASTILAGGDDEQFF. The CDR3, as DNA: TGTGCCAGCACTATACTAGCGGGAGGAGACGATGAGCAGTTCTTC.

On this clonotype: Relative to the germline gene, one junction end is altered; a read error may explain this. The chain combines TRBV6-5 with TRBJ2-5, with 9 bases that match TRBD2. The CDR3 spans 13 residues. Germline loops: CDR1 MNHEY, CDR2 SVGAGI. This CDR3 reads CASTKTYSGREFF. The CDR3 region has the DNA TGTGCCAGCACCAAGACTTATAGCGGGAGAGAGTTCTTC.